This T cell receptor beta chain emerged from a study of blood T cell repertoires in COVID-19. Study information: Samples came from the United States, Italy and Spain, spanning acute and convalescent COVID-19.

In the original analysis: Amplified reference gene primers provided the basis for estimating nucleated cell counts. This table comes from immunoSEQ multiplex PCR, and its TCRdb copy is limited to in-frame clones, with some not included. D and trimming were read from the DNA, whereas the V and J calls and clone size are those reported in that table. The repertoire has about 70,000 clones, around 87% of them found once; the top ten carry approximately 15%. V was pared by 3 bases and J by 5 bases, with 8 bases between. The CDR3 is 12 residues long. Germline V CDR1 and CDR2: MDHEN, SYDVKM. Patients in Seattle were enrolled during active infection, then followed longitudinally.

The source is a middle-aged man with COVID-19, enrolled during active disease. Sequenced: peripheral blood. The J gene is TRBJ2-7, the V gene TRBV28; D may be TRBD2 (5 bases). CDR3 coding DNA: TGTGCCAGCAGTTTCCGGGGAAACGAGCAGTACTTC. Its protein is CASSFRGNEQYF.